What follows is one TCR beta chain and its context. Antigen unknown. This CDR3 comprises 14 residues. The germline CDR1 and CDR2 sequences are MNHEY and SVGAGI. With V trimmed by 6 bases and J by 7 bases, 9 bases remained unmatched. This table comes from immunoSEQ multiplex PCR, and its TCRdb copy is limited to in-frame clones, with some not included. Altogether roughly 140,000 clones are present, approximately 89% being singletons, with the ten largest covering around 4.7%. The data originate from a study of T cell responses to AZD1222 COVID-19 vaccine. Points from the study as a whole: Donors were mostly white British, more females; clonal diversity possibly underestimated. The study found vaccine-associated CD4 TCRs spanning spike, dominant at 160-218 and 743-854.

The starting material was peripheral blood, obtained on day 0 of AZD1222 vaccination. The genes are TRBV6-5 and TRBJ1-5, with 7 bases that match TRBD1. This TCR was sampled from an adult in good health. CDR3 sequence (DNA): TGTGCCAGCAGAGCCTTTGACAGGGCCCAGCCCCAGCATTTT. Amino acid sequence: CASRAFDRAQPQHF.